This T cell receptor (beta chain) was sequenced in a study of CD8+ T cells in alopecia areata. Findings and caveats of the study: Alopecia totalis/universalis scalp especially showed more expanded CD8+ clones than normal scalp. For patients receiving tofacitinib, scalp clonality and expanded CD8+ clones among the top 100 significantly decreased.

In regard to this clone: Its target is unknown.

cDNA reverse transcribed from extracted RNA served as the sequencing template. The protocol was immunoSEQ multiplex PCR, while the TCRdb copy is restricted to in-frame clones and leaves out a portion. Of around 170,000 clones in the sample, roughly 46% are singletons; the top ten hold about a tenth. The treatment denotes: oral pan-JAK inhibitor, 5-10 mg twice daily. In alopecia areata patients, both lesional scalp punch biopsies and peripheral blood were collected. From PBMCs, CD4+ and CD8+ T cells were sorted. This CDR3 comprises 14 residues. Between the trimmed V and J ends, which lost 3 bases and 1 base, there was a span of 11 bases. Germline V gene lookup returns CDR1 SGDLS and CDR2 YYNGEE.

The clonotype was recovered from a human donor with alopecia areata. V usage is TRBV9 and J usage is TRBJ2-7, with D tentatively TRBD1 or TRBD2 (5 bases each). Sequences were derived from CD8+ T cells sorted from blood, sampled at approximately week 52, from a patient treated with tofacitinib. In DNA, the CDR3 is TGTGCCAGCAGCGACCGGGACGGTTCCTACGAGCAGTACTTC. The encoded protein is CASSDRDGSYEQYF.